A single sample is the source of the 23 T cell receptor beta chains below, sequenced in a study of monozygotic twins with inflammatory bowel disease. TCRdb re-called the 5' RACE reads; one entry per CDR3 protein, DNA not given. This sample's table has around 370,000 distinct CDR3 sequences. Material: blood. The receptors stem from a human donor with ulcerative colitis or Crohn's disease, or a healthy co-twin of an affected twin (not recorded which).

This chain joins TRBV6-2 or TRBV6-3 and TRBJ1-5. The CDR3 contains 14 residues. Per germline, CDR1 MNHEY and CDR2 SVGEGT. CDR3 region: CASSPTKDNQPQHF.

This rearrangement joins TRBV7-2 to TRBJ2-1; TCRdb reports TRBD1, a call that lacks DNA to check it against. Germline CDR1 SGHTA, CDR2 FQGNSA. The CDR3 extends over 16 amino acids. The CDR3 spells CASSSDRGSSYNEQFF.

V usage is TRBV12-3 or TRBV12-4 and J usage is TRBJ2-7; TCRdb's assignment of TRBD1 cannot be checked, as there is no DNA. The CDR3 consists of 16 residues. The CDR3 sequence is CASSLYSPGGRGEQYF.

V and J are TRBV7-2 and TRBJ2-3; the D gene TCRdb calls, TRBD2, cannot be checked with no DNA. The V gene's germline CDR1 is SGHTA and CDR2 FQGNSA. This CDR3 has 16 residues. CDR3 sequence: CASRNSGASGANTQYF.

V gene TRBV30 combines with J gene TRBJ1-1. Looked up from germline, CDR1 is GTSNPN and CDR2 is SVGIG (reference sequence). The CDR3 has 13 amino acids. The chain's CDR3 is CAWSTDINTEAFF.

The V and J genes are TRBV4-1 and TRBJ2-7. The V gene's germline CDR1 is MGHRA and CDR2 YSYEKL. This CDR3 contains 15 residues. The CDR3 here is CASSQVAGAGYEQYF.

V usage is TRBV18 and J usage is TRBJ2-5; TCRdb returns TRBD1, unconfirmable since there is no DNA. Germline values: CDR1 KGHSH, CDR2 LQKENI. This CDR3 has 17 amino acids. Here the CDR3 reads CASSPRRFAGTQETQYF.

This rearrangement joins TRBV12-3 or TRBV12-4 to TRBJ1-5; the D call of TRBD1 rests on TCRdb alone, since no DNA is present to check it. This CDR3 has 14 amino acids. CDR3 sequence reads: CASSLMPGSQPQHF.

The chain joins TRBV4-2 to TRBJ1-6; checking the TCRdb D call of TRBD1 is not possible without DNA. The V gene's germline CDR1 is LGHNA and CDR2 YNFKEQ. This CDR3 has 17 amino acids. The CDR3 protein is CASSQEGRGHPDSPLHF.

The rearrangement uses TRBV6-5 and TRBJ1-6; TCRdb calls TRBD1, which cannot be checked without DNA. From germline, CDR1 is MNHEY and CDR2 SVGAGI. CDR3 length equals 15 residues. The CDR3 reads CASSYTDRVGAPLHF.

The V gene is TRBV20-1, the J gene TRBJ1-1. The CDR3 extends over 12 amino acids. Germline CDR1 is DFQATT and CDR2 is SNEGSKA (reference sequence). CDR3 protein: CSARSGNTEAFF.

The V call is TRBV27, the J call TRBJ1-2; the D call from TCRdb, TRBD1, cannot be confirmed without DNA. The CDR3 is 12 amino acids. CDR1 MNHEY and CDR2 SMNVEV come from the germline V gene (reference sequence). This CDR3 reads CASRNPGTGYTF.

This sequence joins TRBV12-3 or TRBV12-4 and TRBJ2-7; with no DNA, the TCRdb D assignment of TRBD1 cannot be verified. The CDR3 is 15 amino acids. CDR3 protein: CASSPRTGGDYEQYF.

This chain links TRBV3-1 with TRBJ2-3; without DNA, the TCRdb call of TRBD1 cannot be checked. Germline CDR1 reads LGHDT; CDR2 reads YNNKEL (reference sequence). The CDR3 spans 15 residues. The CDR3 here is CASSFPGRNADTQYF.

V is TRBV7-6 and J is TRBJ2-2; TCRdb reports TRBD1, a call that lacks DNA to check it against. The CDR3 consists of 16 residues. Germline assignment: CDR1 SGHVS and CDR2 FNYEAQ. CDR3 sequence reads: CASSSIPGQGTGELFF. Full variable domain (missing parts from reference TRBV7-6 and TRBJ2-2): GAGVSQSPRYKVTKRGQDVALRCDPISGHVSLYWYRQALGQGPEFLTYFNYEAQQDKSGLPNDRFSAERPEGSISTLTIQRTEQRDSAMYRCASSSIPGQGTGELFFGEGSRLTVL.

CDR3 protein: CASSGSPIAKNIQYF. The rearrangement links TRBV12-3 or TRBV12-4 to TRBJ2-4. The CDR3 is 15 amino acids.

CDR3 amino acids: CASSYNYGNTEAFF. The genes are TRBV27 and TRBJ1-1. This CDR3 has 14 amino acids. Germline V CDR1 and CDR2: MNHEY, SMNVEV (reference sequence).

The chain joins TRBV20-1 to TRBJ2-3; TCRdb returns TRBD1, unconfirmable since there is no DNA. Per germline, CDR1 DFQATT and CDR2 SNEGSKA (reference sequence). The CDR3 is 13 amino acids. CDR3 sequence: CSVPRVDTDTQYF.

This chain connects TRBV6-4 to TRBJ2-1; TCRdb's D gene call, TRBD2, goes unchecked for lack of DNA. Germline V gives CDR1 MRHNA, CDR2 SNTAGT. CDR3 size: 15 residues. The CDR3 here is CASTKAGGVFNEQFF.

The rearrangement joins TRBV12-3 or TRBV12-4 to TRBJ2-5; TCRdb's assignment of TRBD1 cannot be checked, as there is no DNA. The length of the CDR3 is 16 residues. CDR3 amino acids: CASSFGGFEFQETQYF.

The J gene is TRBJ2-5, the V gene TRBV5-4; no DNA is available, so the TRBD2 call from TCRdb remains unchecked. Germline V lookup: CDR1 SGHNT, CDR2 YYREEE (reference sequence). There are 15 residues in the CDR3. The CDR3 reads CASRPGLAEQETQYF.

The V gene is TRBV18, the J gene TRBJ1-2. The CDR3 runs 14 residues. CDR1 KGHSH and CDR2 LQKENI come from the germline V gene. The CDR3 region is CASSPNSANYGYTF.

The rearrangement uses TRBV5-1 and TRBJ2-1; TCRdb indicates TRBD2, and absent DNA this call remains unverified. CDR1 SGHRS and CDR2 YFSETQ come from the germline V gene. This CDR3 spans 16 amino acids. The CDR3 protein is CASSLGRGRVDNEQFF. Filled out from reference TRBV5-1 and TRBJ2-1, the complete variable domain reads KAGVTQTPRYLIKTRGQQVTLSCSPISGHRSVSWYQQTPGQGLQFLFEYFSETQRNKGNFPGRFSGRQFSNSRSEMNVSTLELGDSALYLCASSLGRGRVDNEQFFGPGTRLTVL.